The sample holds a few counts of the clone carrying this TCR beta chain. Documented time point: healthy volunteer bleed at 2 weeks. Total RNA came from unfractionated whole blood. Per the original methods: Counting gave a median of roughly 97,000 TCRs per sample, with values ranging from 23,224 to 690,600. MiXCR, applied by TCRdb to the RACE reads, yields one record per CDR3 protein. These V and J calls originate from TCRdb's pipeline instead of the authors' own analysis. The sample shows about 45,000 distinct CDR3 sequences, about 4.8% of them seen only once. These data belong to a study of human T cells and chemical hapten exposure. V was shortened by 7 bases and J by 7 bases, with 10 bases between the two germline ends. CDR3 length: 12 residues. Looked up from germline, CDR1 is MGHDK and CDR2 is SYGVNS.

The gene calls are TRBV25-1 and TRBJ1-4, with D perhaps matching TRBD1 (5 bases). The TCR comes from a human donor in good health. Some clones in this sample may be carry-over from other donors' samples. Specimen: whole blood. CDR3 coding DNA: TGTGCCAGCAAGGGGTTAGGTGAAAAACTGTTTTTT. Amino acid sequence: CASKGLGEKLFF.